This record covers a single TCR beta chain. As yet, its antigen is unknown. This sample was included in a study of early T cells in non-severe SARS-CoV-2 infection. Study-wide context: Sequenced material consisted of bulk RNA (from unsorted whole blood), and chains were unpaired.

V lost 1 base, J lost 11 bases, and 12 bases lay in between. CDR1 and CDR2 from the germline V gene are SGHAT and FQNNGV. The length of the CDR3 is 14 residues. Unique molecular identifiers were affixed to single, distinct cDNA molecules. A single record per CDR3 protein comes from TCRdb applying MiXCR to the 5' RACE reads. Seen here are roughly 99,000 distinct CDR3 sequences, 9.5% to 15% observed once, and the top ten hold approximately 4.7%. Study-wide results and caveats: Reliance on VDJdb matching favored anti-spike CD8 responses; private and CD4 specificities were missed.

The sample was whole blood, taken at baseline. This chain uses TRBV11-2 with TRBJ1-6, with a tentative D call TRBD1 (5 bases). The TCR comes from an adult who was a healthcare worker with PCR-confirmed SARS-CoV-2 infection or an uninfected control (not recorded which). In nucleotides, the CDR3 is TGTGCCAGCAGCTTAGGGCCAGGGCAGGCACCCCTCCACTTT. It yields the protein CASSLGPGQAPLHF.